Presented here are 20 T cell receptor beta chains from one specimen sequenced in a study of blood T cell repertoires in COVID-19. Generated by immunoSEQ multiplex PCR, the TCRdb table keeps only in-frame clones and is missing some. The data hold 100,000 or so clones, with around 89% observed a single time. The sequencing sample was made of peripheral blood. The receptors derive from a human donor with acute or convalescent COVID-19. The donor label of this sample is uncertain.

The chain is built from TRBV6-2 or TRBV6-3 and TRBJ1-5; unclear D gene. Looked up from germline, CDR1 is MNHEY and CDR2 is SVGEGT. Trimming took off 2 bases at V and 3 bases at J, with 8 bases between the two ends. The CDR3 runs 14 residues. The CDR3 DNA is TGTGCCAGCAGTTACGCGGGTGACAATCAGCCCCAGCATTTT. Its protein is CASSYAGDNQPQHF.

The gene calls are TRBV7-9 and TRBJ1-6; D is possibly TRBD1 (5 bases). The V gene lost 2 bases and the J gene lost 10 bases, with 18 bases spanning the gap. The germline V gene encodes CDR1 SEHNR and CDR2 FQNEAQ (reference sequence). CDR3 size: 16 residues. The CDR3 is CASSLMSQGTGSPLHF. In nucleotides, the CDR3 is TGTGCCAGCAGCTTAATGTCCCAGGGAACAGGATCACCCCTCCACTTT.

The V call is TRBV5-1, the J call TRBJ1-6, with no clear D. This CDR3 region has 16 residues. Germline V gene lookup returns CDR1 SGHRS and CDR2 YFSETQ. V was clipped by 0 bases and J by 6 bases, with 13 bases between them. The CDR3 sequence is CASSLGSGSGNSPLHF. The CDR3 DNA follows: TGCGCCAGCAGCTTGGGGTCCGGGAGCGGTAATTCACCCCTCCACTTT. The variable domain in full, completed from reference TRBV5-1 and TRBJ1-6, reads KAGVTQTPRYLIKTRGQQVTLSCSPISGHRSVSWYQQTPGQGLQFLFEYFSETQRNKGNFPGRFSGRQFSNSRSEMNVSTLELGDSALYLCASSLGSGSGNSPLHFGNGTRLTVT.

V gene TRBV19 combines with J gene TRBJ2-1; 11 bases map to TRBD1. The V segment lost 5 bases and the J segment 8 bases; nucleotides outside the gene matches: 5. Germline V lookup: CDR1 LNHDA, CDR2 SQIVND (reference sequence). This CDR3 region has 14 residues. The CDR3 protein is CASSSGQGAYEQFF. The CDR3 DNA reads TGTGCCAGTAGTTCCGGACAGGGGGCCTATGAGCAGTTCTTC.

The chain links TRBV7-3 to TRBJ2-3; tentatively, D is TRBD2 (6 bases). CDR1 and CDR2 (germline): SGHTA, FQGTGA. The CDR3 extends over 18 amino acids. V lost 2 bases, J lost 1 base, and 19 bases lay in between. The CDR3 DNA reads as TGTGCCAGCAGCTTATGGGGGAGGAGTCAAGAGGGCACAGATACGCAGTATTTT. As protein: CASSLWGRSQEGTDTQYF.

The chain is built from TRBV12-3 or TRBV12-4 and TRBJ1-3; possible D gene TRBD1, 5 bases. This CDR3 is 13 amino acids long. V lost 7 bases, J lost 7 bases, and 14 bases lay in between. The CDR3 DNA is TGTGCCAGCACCCCTCCAGGGTTGAACACCATATATTTT. This gives the protein CASTPPGLNTIYF.

This chain connects TRBV19 to TRBJ2-7; D unresolved. The CDR3 extends over 11 amino acids. Germline V CDR1 and CDR2: LNHDA, SQIVND (reference sequence). V lost 4 bases and J 4 bases, leaving 5 bases between the germline ends. The chain's CDR3 is CASSTHYEQYF. The CDR3 coding sequence is TGTGCCAGTAGTACCCATTACGAGCAGTACTTC.

This clone appeared a single time. The chain combines TRBV5-8 with TRBJ2-1; weak D call: TRBD2 (6 bases). V dropped 0 bases and J dropped 7 bases, with 20 bases sitting between them. Germline V gene sequence: CDR1 SGHTS, CDR2 YDEGEE. This CDR3 contains 17 residues. In nucleotides, the CDR3 is TGTGCCAGCAGCTTGGGAACGTCGTCGGGGGTTGTGAATGAGCAGTTCTTC. Amino acid sequence: CASSLGTSSGVVNEQFF.

The chain links TRBV28 to TRBJ2-7; D perhaps matches TRBD2 (7 bases). This CDR3 spans 14 amino acids. Looked up from germline, CDR1 is MDHEN and CDR2 is SYDVKM. Trimming removed 6 bases at V and 6 bases at J, with 18 bases between. The CDR3 reads CASSSAGAFFEQYF. CDR3 nucleotides: TGTGCCAGCAGCTCCGCGGGGGCCTTCTTCGAGCAGTACTTC.

Concerning this clone itself: One junction end disagrees with the germline gene, perhaps due to a read error. This rearrangement joins TRBV28 to TRBJ1-1; 10 positions agree with TRBD1. There are 12 residues in the CDR3. Germline lookup yields CDR1 MDHEN and CDR2 SYDVKM. The CDR3 here is CASSLGQGSPQW. CDR3 nucleotides: TGTGCCAGCAGCCTGGGACAGGGGTCCCCCCAATGG.

This clone appeared a few times. J is TRBJ1-1 and V is TRBV4-3, with D maybe TRBD1 (5 bases). Per the germline V gene, CDR1 is LGHNA and CDR2 is YSLEER. The V gene lost 3 bases and the J gene lost 3 bases, with 20 bases spanning the gap. The CDR3 sequence is 17 residues long. Here the CDR3 reads CASSQDRPTVFYTEAFF. DNA for the CDR3: TGCGCCAGCAGCCAGGATCGGCCGACAGTTTTTTACACTGAAGCTTTCTTT.

The genes are TRBV5-1 and TRBJ2-2; 11 nucleotides agree with TRBD2. Germline V gene sequence: CDR1 SGHRS, CDR2 YFSETQ. Trimming removed 5 bases from V and 4 bases from J; junction bases left unmatched: 10. This CDR3 region has 17 residues. The CDR3 region is CASSSRLAGHPTGELFF. The CDR3 DNA reads as TGCGCCAGCAGTTCCAGACTAGCGGGACATCCCACCGGGGAGCTGTTTTTT. The full variable domain, with the rest looked up from reference TRBV5-1 and TRBJ2-2, is KAGVTQTPRYLIKTRGQQVTLSCSPISGHRSVSWYQQTPGQGLQFLFEYFSETQRNKGNFPGRFSGRQFSNSRSEMNVSTLELGDSALYLCASSSRLAGHPTGELFFGEGSRLTVL.

This rearrangement joins TRBV12-3 or TRBV12-4 to TRBJ2-1; 7 nucleotides line up with TRBD1. J gave up 8 bases and V 3 bases, and 4 bases lay outside the gene matches. The CDR3 totals 13 residues. The CDR3: CASSFNRGDEQFF. The CDR3 DNA reads as TGTGCCAGCAGTTTCAACAGGGGTGATGAGCAGTTCTTC.

The J gene is TRBJ1-6, the V gene TRBV20-1; the D gene is possibly TRBD1 (5 bases). The CDR3 spans 11 residues. With 2 bases removed from V and 18 bases from J, the gap between germline ends came to 14 bases. CDR1 and CDR2 from the germline V gene are DFQATT and SNEGSKA (reference sequence). This CDR3 reads CSARLGQGDHF. The CDR3 nucleotides are TGCAGTGCTAGACTCGGGCAAGGGGACCACTTT.

The rearrangement links TRBV5-1 to TRBJ2-2, with unresolved D. The CDR3 extends over 15 amino acids. V was shortened by 2 bases and J by 0 bases, with 8 bases between the two germline ends. Germline CDR1 reads SGHRS; CDR2 reads YFSETQ. CDR3 sequence (DNA): TGCGCCAGCAGCTTACGACGGGCGAACACCGGGGAGCTGTTTTTT. Amino acid sequence: CASSLRRANTGELFF.

The genes are TRBV28 and TRBJ2-1; D uncertain. CDR1 and CDR2 from the germline V gene are MDHEN and SYDVKM. V shed 6 bases and J shed 6 bases, with 12 bases lying between them. The CDR3 totals 13 residues. Here the CDR3 DNA reads TGTGCCAGCAGCCGGTTTGAAACCAATGAGCAGTTCTTC. Encoded protein: CASSRFETNEQFF.

The chain is built from TRBV28 and TRBJ1-5, with 7 bases aligning to TRBD1. Germline CDR1 is MDHEN and CDR2 is SYDVKM. The CDR3 has 13 residues. The J segment lost 6 bases and the V segment lost 6 bases, leaving 5 bases of the junction unmatched. The CDR3 coding sequence is TGTGCCAGCAGGCGGGACAGTTTTCAGCCCCAGCATTTT. As protein: CASRRDSFQPQHF. Complete variable domain (other parts from reference TRBV28 and TRBJ1-5): DVKVTQSSRYLVKRTGEKVFLECVQDMDHENMFWYRQDPGLGLRLIYFSYDVKMKEKGDIPEGYSVSREKKERFSLILESASTNQTSMYLCASRRDSFQPQHFGDGTRLSIL.

The gene calls are TRBV30 and TRBJ1-3; D not resolved. Germline V CDR1 and CDR2: GTSNPN, SVGIG (reference sequence). The length of the CDR3 is 13 residues. V was cut by 0 bases and J by 2 bases, with 5 bases left in between. CDR3 loop: CAWSVTAGNTIYF. CDR3 DNA sequence: TGTGCCTGGAGTGTAACGGCTGGAAACACCATATATTTT.

V gene TRBV19 combines with J gene TRBJ1-6; 10 bases match TRBD1. CDR1 is LNHDA, CDR2 SQIVND, per germline (reference sequence). After removal of 5 bases from V and 9 bases from J, the junction contained 4 bases not matched to a gene. The CDR3 is 14 residues long. CDR3 sequence (DNA): TGTGCCAGTAGTCCGGGACAGGGGCGTTCACCCCTCCACTTT. This codes for CASSPGQGRSPLHF.

V usage is TRBV28 and J usage is TRBJ1-2; TRBD1 aligns across 7 bases. Germline-derived CDR1 and CDR2 are MDHEN and SYDVKM. Trimming removed 10 bases from V and 0 bases from J; junction bases left unmatched: 11. CDR3 length: 15 amino acids. CDR3 DNA: TGTGCCACCAATTCACAGGGGAGTTCTAACTATGGCTACACCTTC. This translates into CATNSQGSSNYGYTF.